Described below is a single T cell receptor beta chain sequence and its context. Its antigen is unknown. These data are taken from a study of cytomegalovirus exposure and HLA in healthy donors. Across the whole study: Both the approximately 130 validation repertoires and the roughly 700 first-cohort repertoires used the same platform, as reported by a later analysis. Overall study findings and caveats: The study listed 164 cytomegalovirus-associated TCR beta chains.

CDR3 size: 19 residues. V was pared by 6 bases and J by 5 bases, with 13 bases of the junction left unmatched. Per the germline V gene, CDR1 is ENHRY and CDR2 is SYGVKD. The repertoire was sequenced with immunoSEQ multiplex PCR; TCRdb's copy has only in-frame clones and lacks some. The sample records 55,000 to 70,000 clones, around 90% being singletons. The source material was PBMCs. This clonotype originated in a man in his late teens or twenties in good health and CMV-seronegative. The chain employs TRBV10-3 and TRBJ2-1; 16 nucleotides line up with TRBD2. CDR3 residues: CAISGGTSGRGQDNNEQFF. The DNA of the CDR3 is TGTGCCATCAGCGGGGGGACTAGCGGGAGGGGCCAAGATAACAATGAGCAGTTCTTC.